The text below deals with one T cell receptor beta chain. The antigen is unknown. The germline CDR1 and CDR2 sequences are SGHNT and YENEEA. Trimming took off 5 bases at V and 1 base at J, with 8 bases between the two ends. The CDR3 contains 13 residues. Generated by immunoSEQ multiplex PCR, the TCRdb table keeps only in-frame clones and is missing some. This sample has about 240,000 clones, with 80% to 85% found just once. This sample stems from a study of Tregs in tolerant kidney transplant recipients. Study results and limitations: Biological reproducibility was not directly addressed, but technical replication error appeared minimal.

The J gene is TRBJ1-1, the V gene TRBV11-3, with no clear D. This clonotype originated in a human donor in good health. The sequenced sample was CD4+ T cells from blood. In nucleotides, the CDR3 is TGTGCCAGCAGCGGGCTCCCGAACACTGAAGCTTTCTTT. Its protein is CASSGLPNTEAFF.